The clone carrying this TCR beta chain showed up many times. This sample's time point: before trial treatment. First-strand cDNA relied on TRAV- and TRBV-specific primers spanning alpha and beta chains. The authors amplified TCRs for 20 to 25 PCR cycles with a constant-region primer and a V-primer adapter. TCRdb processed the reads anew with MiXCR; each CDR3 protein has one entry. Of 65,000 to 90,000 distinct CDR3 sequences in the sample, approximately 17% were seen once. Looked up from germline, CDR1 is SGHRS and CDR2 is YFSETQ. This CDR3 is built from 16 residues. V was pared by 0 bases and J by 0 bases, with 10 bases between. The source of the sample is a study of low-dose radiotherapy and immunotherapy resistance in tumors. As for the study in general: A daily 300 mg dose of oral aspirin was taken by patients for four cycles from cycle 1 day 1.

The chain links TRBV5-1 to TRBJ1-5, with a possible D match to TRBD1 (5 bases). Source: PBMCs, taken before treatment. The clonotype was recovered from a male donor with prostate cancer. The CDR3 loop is CASSLAGGFSNQPQHF. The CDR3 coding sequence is TGCGCCAGCAGCTTGGCTGGGGGGTTTAGCAATCAGCCCCAGCATTTT.